This entry lists 14 T cell receptor beta chains sequenced from one sample in a study of T cells after yellow fever vaccination (dated by TCRdb to the late 2010s). The library was made by 5' RACE. Instrument used: Illumina NovaSeq 6000. The public sequencing data were trimmed at Q25 with fastp and processed into clonotypes with MiXCR by TCRdb, which kept only in-frame beta chains. Rows matching on CDR3 protein sequence are summarized as one entry with the most common DNA and genes. The table for this sample lists 250,000 or so distinct CDR3 sequences; approximately 3.5% of them were counted only once. The ten largest clones take up around 20% of the sample. What the treatment or condition label conveys for this sample: live attenuated yellow fever vaccine strain. The sequencing here drew on PBMCs, taken 15 days after the yellow fever booster vaccination. The receptors shown here come from a man aged 18 to 29 who received the YFV17D yellow fever vaccine.

This clonotype appeared many times. The chain recombines TRBV7-8 with TRBJ2-7; D could derive from TRBD1 or TRBD2 (5 bases each). V lost 5 bases to trimming and J lost 4 bases, with 15 bases between them. The germline CDR1 and CDR2 sequences are SGHVS and FQNEAQ. The CDR3 totals 14 residues. CDR3 coding DNA: TGTGCCAGCAGCCCTACGGGACCCCCGTACGAGCAGTACTTC. It yields the protein CASSPTGPPYEQYF. The full variable domain, with the rest looked up from reference TRBV7-8 and TRBJ2-7, is GAGVSQSPRYKVAKRGQDVALRCDPISGHVSLFWYQQALGQGPEFLTYFQNEAQLDKSGLPSDRFFAERPEGSVSTLKIQRTQQEDSAVYLCASSPTGPPYEQYFGPGTRLTVT.

This clonotype was seen many times. The genes are TRBV4-2 and TRBJ1-6; no firm D call. The length of the CDR3 is 13 residues. V lost 1 base and J lost 7, with 5 bases in between. Germline V gene sequence: CDR1 LGHNA, CDR2 YNFKEQ. This CDR3 reads CASSQAGNSPLHF. The CDR3 DNA reads as TGTGCCAGCAGCCAAGCGGGAAATTCACCCCTCCACTTT.

This clonotype came up many times. The rearrangement joins TRBV2 to TRBJ1-1; possible D gene TRBD1, 6 bases. The germline V gene has CDR1 SNHLY and CDR2 FYNNEI. Trimming removed 6 bases from V and 2 bases from J, with 16 bases in between. The CDR3 runs to 15 residues. In DNA form, the CDR3 reads TGTGCCAGCAGCCATTATGGACAGACTAACACTGAAGCTTTCTTT. Its protein is CASSHYGQTNTEAFF.

The chain links TRBV18 to TRBJ1-1, with TRBD1 matching over 9 bases. This CDR3 is built from 12 residues. Germline-derived CDR1 and CDR2 are KGHSH and LQKENI. With 5 bases clipped from V and 12 bases from J, the junction kept 7 bases outside the gene matches. CDR3 bases: TGTGCCAGCTCAGGGGACAGGGAAGCAACTTTCTTT. It encodes CASSGDREATFF.

Many counts were recorded for this clonotype. The chain joins TRBV4-3 to TRBJ1-4; D is unclear. V lost 0 bases to trimming and J lost 8 bases, with 7 bases between them. The CDR3 contains 13 residues. Germline CDR1 and CDR2: LGHNA and YSLEER. The CDR3 loop reads CASSQDEGEKLFF. The CDR3 DNA follows: TGCGCCAGCAGCCAAGATGAGGGAGAAAAACTGTTTTTT.

Many counts were recorded for this clonotype. This sequence joins TRBV27 and TRBJ1-5; no firm D call. Trimming left V 2 bases short and J 6 bases short, with 14 bases between. This CDR3 region has 15 residues. Germline-derived CDR1 and CDR2 are MNHEY and SMNVEV (reference sequence). As DNA, the CDR3 is TGTGCCAGCAGTTTAGGTCAAGGGTACGGTCAGCCCCAGCATTTT. The encoded protein is CASSLGQGYGQPQHF.

In its sample, this clonotype was seen many times. The V gene is TRBV5-4, the J gene TRBJ1-2, with 7 positions matching TRBD1. This CDR3 spans 13 amino acids. The ends lost 5 bases at V and 3 bases at J; junction bases unmatched: 4. Looked up from germline, CDR1 is SGHNT and CDR2 is YYREEE (reference sequence). The CDR3 DNA follows: TGTGCCAGCAGGAACAGGGGTGACTATGGCTACACCTTC. This sequence encodes CASRNRGDYGYTF.

This clonotype has a handful of counts. V and J are TRBV5-5 and TRBJ2-1, with a tentative D call TRBD1 (5 bases). The CDR3 contains 16 residues. V was pared by 1 base and J by 3 bases, with 14 bases between. CDR1 SGHKS and CDR2 YYEKEE come from the germline V gene (reference sequence). The chain's CDR3 is CASSLYPPGHYNEQFF. Here the CDR3 DNA reads TGTGCCAGCAGCTTGTACCCGCCAGGGCACTACAATGAGCAGTTCTTC.

This clonotype showed up many times. The chain joins TRBV15 to TRBJ1-4; 7 bases are a match to TRBD1. CDR1 and CDR2 (germline): LNHNV, YYDKDF (reference sequence). The CDR3 covers 17 residues. J lost 3 bases, V lost 7 bases, and 14 bases had no gene match. CDR3 nucleotides: TGTGCCACCAAAGATAACAGGGGTCTCGGAGCTAATGAAAAACTGTTTTTT. Amino acid sequence: CATKDNRGLGANEKLFF.

This clonotype occurred a few times. The rearrangement uses TRBV7-2 and TRBJ1-6, with unresolved D. The CDR3 runs to 14 residues. V shed 6 bases and J shed 10 bases, with 16 bases lying between them. Germline CDR1 SGHTA, CDR2 FQGNSA. The CDR3 protein is CASSSWAAGSPLHF. Here the CDR3 DNA reads TGTGCCAGCAGTTCGTGGGCTGCTGGCTCACCCCTCCACTTT.

In this sample, this clonotype turned up many times. The chain couples TRBV7-2 to TRBJ2-5, with TRBD1 matching over 7 bases. Trimming took 4 bases from V and 1 from J; bases not matched to a gene: 6. This CDR3 region has 15 residues. From germline, CDR1 is SGHTA and CDR2 FQGNSA. CDR3 sequence reads: CASSSNPGGQETQYF. The CDR3 DNA sequence: TGTGCCAGCAGCTCCAATCCAGGGGGCCAAGAGACCCAGTACTTC.

This clonotype was seen at least ten times. This chain uses TRBV3-1 with TRBJ1-1; possibly TRBD1 for D (6 bases). Germline loops: CDR1 LGHDT, CDR2 YNNKEL (reference sequence). CDR3 length: 15 amino acids. Trimming shortened V by 6 bases and J by 1 base, and 15 bases separated the two germline ends. CDR3 sequence: CASRKKTGGNTEAFF. CDR3 coding DNA: TGTGCCAGCAGGAAGAAGACAGGAGGGAACACTGAAGCTTTCTTT.

This clonotype came up many times. The chain combines TRBV4-2 with TRBJ2-1; 16 nucleotides align to TRBD2. Germline V CDR1 and CDR2: LGHNA, YNFKEQ. The V segment lost 3 bases and the J segment 4 bases; nucleotides outside the gene matches: 6. This CDR3 is 18 amino acids long. CDR3 in DNA: TGTGCCAGCAGCCAGGGGACTAGCGGGGGGGCAAATTACAATGAGCAGTTCTTC. This translates into CASSQGTSGGANYNEQFF.

This clonotype has at least ten counts. The chain combines TRBV7-2 with TRBJ1-2; D unresolved. Germline CDR1 and CDR2: SGHTA and FQGNSA. V lost 0 bases and J lost 2, with 7 bases in between. The CDR3 totals 14 residues. The CDR3 loop reads CASSLATSNYGYTF. In nucleotides, the CDR3 is TGTGCCAGCAGCTTAGCGACCAGCAACTATGGCTACACCTTC.